The 9 T cell receptor beta chains in this list originate from one sample, sequenced in a study of cytomegalovirus exposure and HLA in healthy donors. Vbeta (60) and Jbeta (13) primers were used in the PCR. The data were produced by immunoSEQ multiplex PCR, yet TCRdb's version contains in-frame clones alone and is incomplete. This repertoire includes under 200,000 clones. Sequences were obtained from PBMCs. These receptors all stem from a man under 40 in good health and CMV-seronegative.

CDR3 loop: CASRYAGQGSTGELFF. CDR3 nucleotides: TGCGCCAGCAGGTACGCCGGACAGGGGAGCACCGGGGAGCTGTTTTTT. The V call is TRBV5-1, the J call TRBJ2-2, with 9 positions matching TRBD1. Trimming at V came to 5 bases and at J to 4 bases, leaving 9 bases not matched to a gene. CDR3 length: 16 residues. Germline V gene lookup returns CDR1 SGHRS and CDR2 YFSETQ.

CDR3: CASSLGLDTQYF. In nucleotides, the CDR3 is TGTGCCAGCAGCTTAGGTCTCGATACGCAGTATTTT. The J gene is TRBJ2-3, the V gene TRBV7-9; unclear D gene. Trimming left V 1 base short and J 6 bases short, with 5 bases between. The CDR3 has 12 amino acids. Germline V lookup: CDR1 SEHNR, CDR2 FQNEAQ (reference sequence).

The chain joins TRBV7-2 to TRBJ2-3; D is perhaps TRBD2 (6 bases). The V end lost 5 bases, the J end lost 12 bases, and 15 bases lay between the germline ends. This CDR3 has 12 amino acids. Germline CDR1 is SGHTA and CDR2 is FQGNSA. The CDR3 spells CASSVVAAGQYF. In nucleotides, the CDR3 is TGTGCCAGCAGCGTGGTGGCCGCGGGACAGTATTTT.

The chain links TRBV5-1 to TRBJ1-2; D might be TRBD1 (5 bases). V was cut by 1 base and J by 0 bases, with 16 bases left in between. This CDR3 is built from 17 residues. The germline V gene encodes CDR1 SGHRS and CDR2 YFSETQ. For the CDR3, the DNA is TGCGCCAGCAGCTTGACGGCAGGGCCAACTGCTAACTATGGCTACACCTTC. Protein: CASSLTAGPTANYGYTF.

The CDR3 DNA reads as TGTGCCAGCAGTGGTCCCGGCGGGAGTACCGTTTACGAGCAGTACTTC. It codes for CASSGPGGSTVYEQYF. This rearrangement joins TRBV28 to TRBJ2-7, with 7 bases matching TRBD2. The length of the CDR3 is 16 residues. Germline V gene data show CDR1 as MDHEN and CDR2 as SYDVKM. V gave up 5 bases and J gave up 4 bases; unmatched junction bases: 14.

The genes are TRBV11-3 and TRBJ2-7; TRBD2 might be the D (5 bases). V dropped 1 base and J dropped 0 bases, with 10 bases sitting between them. Per the germline V gene, CDR1 is SGHNT and CDR2 is YENEEA. The CDR3 has 15 residues. The CDR3 loop is CASSLGVASSYEQYF. DNA for the CDR3: TGTGCCAGCAGCTTAGGGGTAGCGAGCTCCTACGAGCAGTACTTC.

V gene TRBV5-6 combines with J gene TRBJ1-1, with D unclear. Trimming shortened V by 3 bases and J by 5 bases, and 11 bases separated the two germline ends. The CDR3 is 13 residues long. CDR1 is SGHDT and CDR2 is YYEEEE in the germline V gene. This chain's CDR3 is CASSWASATEAFF. For the CDR3, the DNA is TGTGCCAGCAGCTGGGCCTCCGCGACTGAAGCTTTCTTT.

V gene TRBV5-6 combines with J gene TRBJ2-4; D is unresolved. CDR1 is SGHDT and CDR2 is YYEEEE in the germline V gene. The germline V and J ends were trimmed by 4 bases and 0 bases, with 8 bases remaining between them. The CDR3 runs 14 residues. The CDR3 region is CASSPAGAKNIQYF. In DNA, the CDR3 is TGTGCCAGCAGCCCCGCCGGAGCCAAAAACATTCAGTACTTC.

The chain links TRBV28 to TRBJ2-7; 7 bases line up with TRBD2. V lost 6 bases and J lost 4; bases outside the gene matches: 3. The CDR3 is 12 amino acids. Germline CDR1 reads MDHEN; CDR2 reads SYDVKM. The CDR3: CASRGGEYEQYF. CDR3 nucleotides: TGTGCCAGCAGGGGGGGGGAGTACGAGCAGTACTTC.